This paragraph covers one TCR beta chain sequence. What it binds is not known. Sequence at one end of the junction differs from germline and may be a read error. Total RNA (around 500 ng) served as template for TCR beta cDNA synthesis primed by a constant-region primer. ARM-PCR, slightly modified, supplied the TCR beta libraries through three nested multiplex PCR rounds. Both of the initial two PCR rounds ran for approximately 11 cycles and employed TRBV1-TRBV30 forward primers alongside a C-beta reverse primer. One entry per CDR3 protein, called by TCRdb with MiXCR from the multiplex PCR reads. The sample holds around 32,000 distinct CDR3 sequences, 76% seen once. This CDR3 has 14 residues. Germline CDR1 is ENHRY and CDR2 is SYGVKD. From unsorted bulk tissue weighing roughly 17-32 mg, DNA and RNA were co-extracted. Infection with HBV was chronic in patients; they were treatment-naive. Five separate regions were sampled from each tumor.

The sample originates from a study of tumor-infiltrating lymphocytes in primary liver carcinoma. Study findings and constraints: Tumor-adjacent and tumor-blood pairs overlapped less than tumor region pairs did. Only about 7.5-24% of top clones were detected in all five tumor regions.

Sequencing was performed on liver tumor tissue from sampling region 5. This sample's subset: tumor region T5, tumor centre. The clonotype comes from a man in his forties or fifties with primary liver carcinoma and hepatitis B virus infection. This chain joins TRBV10-3 and TRBJ1-5; D call uncertain. Here the CDR3 reads CSISEHEGDQPQHF. DNA of the CDR3: TGCTCCATCAGTGAGCATGAGGGCGATCAGCCCCAGCATTTT.